This T cell receptor (beta chain) was observed in a study of shared clonotypes between healthy human individuals. Study-wide points: Researchers sampled blood only, noting tissue repertoires likely differ.

Details on this clone: The target antigen is unknown. This sample also contains other DNA sequences that code for the same CDR3.

CDR3 length: 14 amino acids. V shed 3 bases and J shed 0 bases, with 8 bases lying between them. Germline assignment: CDR1 SEHNR and CDR2 FQNEAQ (reference sequence). The method was immunoSEQ multiplex PCR; TCRdb's version includes in-frame clones alone and lacks a portion of them. The sample lists some 2,100,000 clones; about 92% were seen once. CD45RO-negative CD8 cells positively selected for CCR7 made up the naive population, which excluded terminally differentiated effector memory CD45RA+ cells. This chain joins TRBV7-9 and TRBJ1-2, with a weak D call TRBD1 (5 bases). The source is a man aged 18 to 30 in good health. Some clones in this sample may be carry-over from other donors' samples. The sequencing input was naive CD8+ T cells from PBMCs. The CDR3 region has the DNA TGTGCCAGCAGCTTGGGGGATTCTAACTATGGCTACACCTTC. It yields the protein CASSLGDSNYGYTF.